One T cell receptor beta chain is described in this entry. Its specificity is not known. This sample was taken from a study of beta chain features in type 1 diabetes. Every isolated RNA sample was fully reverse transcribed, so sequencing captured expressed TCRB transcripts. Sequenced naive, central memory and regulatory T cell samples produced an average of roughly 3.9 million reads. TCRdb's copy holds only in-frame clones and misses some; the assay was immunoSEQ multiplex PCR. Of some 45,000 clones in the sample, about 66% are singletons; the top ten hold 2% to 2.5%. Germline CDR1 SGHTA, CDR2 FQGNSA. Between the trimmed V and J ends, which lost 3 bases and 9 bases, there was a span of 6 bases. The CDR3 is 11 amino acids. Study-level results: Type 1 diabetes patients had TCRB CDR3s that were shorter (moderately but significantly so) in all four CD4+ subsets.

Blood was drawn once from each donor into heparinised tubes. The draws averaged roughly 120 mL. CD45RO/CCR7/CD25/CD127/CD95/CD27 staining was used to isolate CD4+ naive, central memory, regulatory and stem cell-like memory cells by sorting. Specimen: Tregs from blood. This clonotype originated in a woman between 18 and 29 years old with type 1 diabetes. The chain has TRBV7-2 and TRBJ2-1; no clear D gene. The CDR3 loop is CASSFLSEQFF. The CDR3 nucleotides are TGTGCCAGCAGCTTTCTATCTGAGCAGTTCTTC.